These 3 T cell receptor beta chains came from one sample sequenced in a study of OX40 agonist ivuxolimab in advanced cancers. Sequenced by immunoSEQ multiplex PCR; TCRdb stores in-frame clones only, minus some. Among 75,000 to 90,000 clones, roughly 89% were seen once, and the ten largest hold around 1.5%. Material: CD4+ or CD8+ T cells sorted from blood, obtained in a trial of the OX40 agonist ivuxolimab. All receptors derive from an adult with an advanced solid tumor such as melanoma, head and neck, liver or kidney cancer.

V and J are TRBV6-1 and TRBJ2-5; D call uncertain. Between the trimmed V and J ends, which lost 5 bases and 5 bases, there was a span of 18 bases. The CDR3 is 15 residues long. Looked up from germline, CDR1 is MNHNS and CDR2 is SASEGT. The CDR3 region is CASSSRTVNGETQYF. The CDR3 coding sequence is TGTGCCAGCAGTTCACGGACCGTAAACGGCGAGACCCAGTACTTC.

This sequence joins TRBV5-1 and TRBJ2-7, with TRBD1 identical over 9 bases. V was pared by 2 bases and J by 6 bases, with 6 bases of the junction left unmatched. The CDR3 covers 14 residues. The germline CDR1 and CDR2 sequences are SGHRS and YFSETQ. DNA for the CDR3: TGCGCCAGCAGCTTAGGACAGGGGAGTGGCGAGCAGTACTTC. Amino acids: CASSLGQGSGEQYF.

The chain links TRBV30 to TRBJ2-2; the D gene could be TRBD1 or TRBD2 (5 bases each). V gave up 7 bases and J gave up 3 bases, with 12 bases separating them. The CDR3 runs to 13 residues. Germline assignment: CDR1 GTSNPN and CDR2 SVGIG (reference sequence). This CDR3 reads CALRGEYTGELFF. Written as DNA, the CDR3 is TGTGCCTTACGGGGCGAATACACCGGGGAGCTGTTTTTT.